One and the same sample provided the 10 T cell receptor beta chains below, sequenced in a study of blood T cells in healthy people across ages. The authors ran a second PCR of about 6 to 11 cycles using a sample-barcoded 5' primer and a J-beta primer mix. MiXCR, run by TCRdb on the 5' RACE reads, gives a single entry per CDR3 protein. The sample lists about 1,500,000 distinct CDR3 sequences, 28% seen once, with about 8% in the top ten. The source material was blood. Source of these receptors: a woman aged 25 to 45 in good health.

This rearrangement joins TRBV5-1 to TRBJ1-5, with D unclear. Between the trimmed V and J ends, which lost 4 bases and 4 bases, there was a span of 15 bases. Germline V gene lookup returns CDR1 SGHRS and CDR2 YFSETQ. The CDR3 contains 15 residues. The CDR3 protein is CASSEDGLANQPQHF. DNA for the CDR3: TGCGCCAGCAGCGAGGACGGACTAGCTAATCAGCCCCAGCATTTT.

The chain links TRBV5-5 to TRBJ1-4; 7 nucleotides align to TRBD1. Germline CDR1 is SGHKS and CDR2 is YYEKEE (reference sequence). The CDR3 covers 15 residues. Germline trimming cut 4 bases from V and 7 bases from J; bases unmatched to any gene: 10. In DNA form, the CDR3 reads TGTGCCAGCAGCCAAATCGACAGGGAAGGTGAAAAACTGTTTTTT. Residues: CASSQIDREGEKLFF.

The CDR3 region has the DNA TGCAGCGGGGGGGAATCCTACGAGCAGTACTTC. It translates to CSGGESYEQYF. The gene calls are TRBV29-1 and TRBJ2-7, with D perhaps TRBD2 (6 bases). Trimming removed 7 bases at V and 1 base at J, with 8 bases between. Germline CDR1 and CDR2: SQVTM and ANQGSEA. The CDR3 has 11 amino acids.

The genes are TRBV18 and TRBJ2-1; possible D gene TRBD1, 6 bases. The CDR3 length is 14 residues. Trimming cost V 2 bases and J 13 bases, with 18 bases left between them. Germline values: CDR1 KGHSH, CDR2 LQKENI. The CDR3: CASSPTGLKETQFF. The DNA of the CDR3 is TGTGCCAGCTCACCAACAGGGTTGAAGGAGACCCAGTTCTTC.

This clonotype was observed a few times. The chain has TRBV2 and TRBJ1-5; tentatively, D is TRBD1 (6 bases). V was pared by 7 bases and J by 5 bases, with 18 bases between. The CDR3 is 15 amino acids. Germline V gene data show CDR1 as SNHLY and CDR2 as FYNNEI. CDR3 bases: TGTGCCAGCATCGAAACAAGGGGGGGTGATCAGCCCCAGCATTTT. Translated, it gives CASIETRGGDQPQHF.

This clonotype was detected a few times. CDR3 region: CASSLASGLYNEQFF. The CDR3 nucleotides are TGCGCCAGCAGCTTGGCCAGCGGGCTATACAATGAGCAGTTCTTC. This chain links TRBV5-1 with TRBJ2-1, with D tentatively TRBD2 (6 bases). CDR1 and CDR2 from the germline V gene are SGHRS and YFSETQ. Trimming shortened V by 0 bases and J by 4 bases, and 11 bases separated the two germline ends. The CDR3 sequence is 15 residues long.

In the case of this clonotype: A clone one base away is much larger, so this may be a read error. The V and J genes are TRBV15 and TRBJ2-1; D is possibly TRBD1 or TRBD2 (5 bases each). This CDR3 contains 18 residues. Germline-derived CDR1 and CDR2 are LNHNV and YYDKDF (reference sequence). The V gene lost 3 bases and the J gene lost 0 bases, with 18 bases spanning the gap. The CDR3 nucleotides read TGTGCCACCAGCAGGGGACGGGGCCACTCCGGCTCCTACAATGAGCAGTTCTTC. Encoded protein: CATSRGRGHSGSYNEQFF.

This chain uses TRBV13 with TRBJ2-1, with 8 bases identical to TRBD1. Germline CDR1 and CDR2: PRHDT and FYEKMQ (reference sequence). With V trimmed by 5 bases and J by 12 bases, 9 bases remained unmatched. This CDR3 contains 13 residues. This chain's CDR3 is CASSPTLQGGQFF. CDR3 nucleotides: TGTGCCAGCAGCCCGACCTTACAGGGGGGGCAGTTCTTC.

This clonotype came up a few times. The chain carries TRBV5-1 and TRBJ2-7; unclear D gene. This CDR3 region has 13 residues. Germline lookup yields CDR1 SGHRS and CDR2 YFSETQ. V shed 0 bases and J shed 5 bases, with 9 bases lying between them. Written as DNA, the CDR3 is TGCGCCAGCAGCTTGGACCGTATTAACGAGCAGTACTTC. Translation gives CASSLDRINEQYF.

At least ten counts were recorded for this clonotype. The chain recombines TRBV6-4 with TRBJ2-7, with 8 positions matching TRBD2. The CDR3 totals 14 residues. J gave up 2 bases and V 4 bases, and 4 bases lay outside the gene matches. Per germline, CDR1 MRHNA and CDR2 SNTAGT. The CDR3 bases are TGTGCCAGCAGTGTTGTAGCGGGGCCCTACGAGCAGTACTTC. It codes for CASSVVAGPYEQYF.